The clone carrying this TCR beta chain was recorded once. Generated by immunoSEQ multiplex PCR, the TCRdb table keeps only in-frame clones and is missing some. The sample gives under 350,000 clones, approximately 86% of which show up once; 1% is in the top ten. This entry is derived from a study of cytomegalovirus exposure and HLA in healthy donors. The CDR3 loop spans 17 amino acids. Germline lookup yields CDR1 SGHVS and CDR2 FQNEAQ. Trimming cost V 1 base and J 1 base; bases outside gene matches: 9. The sample taken for sequencing was PBMCs. The chain couples TRBV7-8 to TRBJ1-2, with TRBD1 identical over 7 bases. The TCR originated in a woman between 18 and 29 years old in good health and CMV-seronegative. The CDR3 reads CASSLGRAAGGNYGYTF. The CDR3 DNA reads TGTGCCAGCAGCTTAGGACGCGCGGCAGGGGGTAACTATGGCTACACCTTC.